The 20 T cell receptor beta chains in this list originate from one sample, sequenced in a study of early T cells in non-severe SARS-CoV-2 infection. One entry per CDR3 protein, called by TCRdb with MiXCR from the 5' RACE reads. In the table there are some 60,000 distinct CDR3 sequences, approximately 10% of which are singletons. What was sequenced was whole blood. These receptors were collected from an adult who was a healthcare worker with PCR-confirmed SARS-CoV-2 infection or an uninfected control (not recorded which).

The rearrangement uses TRBV2 and TRBJ2-4; 11 bases are a match to TRBD1. CDR1 is SNHLY, CDR2 FYNNEI, per germline. V lost 8 bases and J lost 5; bases outside the gene matches: 17. This CDR3 has 18 amino acids. As DNA, the CDR3 is TGTGCCAGCGAGGGGGAGGACAGGGGGCCTCCCGGGGAAAACATTCAGTACTTC. Protein product: CASEGEDRGPPGENIQYF.

There are a few counts of this clonotype. This chain links TRBV19 with TRBJ2-1, with D perhaps TRBD2 (7 bases). Germline-derived CDR1 and CDR2 are LNHDA and SQIVND (reference sequence). The V gene lost 0 bases and the J gene lost 5 bases, with 11 bases spanning the gap. This CDR3 is 15 amino acids long. CDR3 amino acids: CASSIERGPNNEQFF. CDR3 coding DNA: TGTGCCAGTAGTATAGAGCGGGGGCCCAACAATGAGCAGTTCTTC.

This clonotype turned up a few times. The rearrangement joins TRBV20-1 to TRBJ2-5, with a possible D match to TRBD1 (5 bases). The CDR3 runs to 11 residues. V lost 7 bases and J 4 bases, leaving 10 bases between the germline ends. The germline gives CDR1 DFQATT, CDR2 SNEGSKA (reference sequence). The CDR3 here is CSVSDRETQYF. The CDR3 DNA is TGCAGTGTTTCTGACAGAGAGACCCAGTACTTC.

This clonotype was observed many times. This sequence joins TRBV30 and TRBJ1-6; D remains unclear. Germline V lookup: CDR1 GTSNPN, CDR2 SVGIG (reference sequence). CDR3 length: 17 amino acids. Trimming stripped 2 bases from V and 3 bases from J, with 17 bases between. The CDR3 here is CAWSPLTGVNYNSPLHF. The DNA of the CDR3 is TGTGCCTGGAGTCCGCTTACTGGGGTGAACTATAATTCACCCCTCCACTTT. The entire variable domain, with the rest obtained from reference TRBV30 and TRBJ1-6, is as follows: SQTIHQWPATLVQPVGSPLSLECTVEGTSNPNLYWYRQAAGRGLQLLFYSVGIGQISSEVPQNLSASRPQDRQFILSSKKLLLSDSGFYLCAWSPLTGVNYNSPLHFGNGTRLTVT.

By share, this clonotype counts as medium-sized (0.01 to 0.1%). The chain employs TRBV7-8 and TRBJ1-6, with a tentative D call TRBD1 (6 bases). The CDR3 consists of 18 residues. V was pared by 4 bases and J by 5 bases, with 21 bases between. From germline, CDR1 is SGHVS and CDR2 FQNEAQ. The DNA of the CDR3 is TGTGCCAGCAGCTACAGGGCCTGGGCCGACCAAGATAATTCACCCCTCCACTTT. Its translation is CASSYRAWADQDNSPLHF.

The chain uses TRBV10-3 and TRBJ2-3; D may be TRBD1 (5 bases). Germline assignment: CDR1 ENHRY and CDR2 SYGVKD. Trimming took off 0 bases at V and 3 bases at J, with 16 bases between the two ends. The CDR3 is 17 residues long. CDR3 DNA sequence: TGTGCCATCAGTGAGTCTTTTATGGCAGGGCTGACAGATACGCAGTATTTT. Its protein product is CAISESFMAGLTDTQYF.

The sample holds many counts of this clonotype. The rearrangement links TRBV2 to TRBJ2-3; the D is unclear. From germline, CDR1 is SNHLY and CDR2 FYNNEI. The CDR3 is 17 amino acids. The V end lost 5 bases, the J end lost 4 bases, and 22 bases lay between the germline ends. This CDR3 is CASSIPLGPRRPDTQYF. As DNA, the CDR3 is TGTGCCAGCAGTATCCCCCTCGGGCCCCGCAGGCCAGATACGCAGTATTTT.

This clonotype was detected ten times or more. The chain uses TRBV29-1 and TRBJ2-3; TRBD2 is a possible D gene (7 bases). CDR1 is SQVTM and CDR2 is ANQGSEA in the germline V gene. This CDR3 contains 12 residues. The V end was cut by 7 bases, the J end by 4 bases, with 12 bases between. This CDR3 reads CSAGGQADTQYF. The CDR3 region has the DNA TGCAGCGCGGGGGGACAAGCAGATACGCAGTATTTT.

V is TRBV7-2 and J is TRBJ1-6; TRBD1 matches 7 bases. This CDR3 region has 15 residues. V gave up 6 bases and J gave up 6 bases; unmatched junction bases: 8. Germline V gives CDR1 SGHTA, CDR2 FQGNSA. CDR3 sequence (DNA): TGTGCCAGCAGTCGCCCGGGACAGCGTAATTCACCCCTCCACTTT. Encoded protein: CASSRPGQRNSPLHF.

This clonotype came up many times. This rearrangement joins TRBV21-1 to TRBJ1-5. TRBV21-1 is reported as a pseudogene. This CDR3 spans 15 amino acids. The CDR3 nucleotides read TGTGCCAGCAGCAATCTTACTTTTAGCAATCAGCCCCAGCATTTT. It translates to CASSNLTFSNQPQHF.

This clonotype was seen ten or more times. V usage is TRBV6-1 and J usage is TRBJ2-3; no reliable D call. CDR3 size: 13 residues. V was trimmed by 6 bases and J by 3 bases, leaving 10 bases between them. From germline, CDR1 is MNHNS and CDR2 SASEGT. The CDR3 spells CASRVSRTDTQYF. The CDR3 DNA reads as TGTGCCAGCAGGGTCTCAAGGACAGATACGCAGTATTTT.

This clonotype was detected ten times or more. The rearrangement links TRBV7-2 to TRBJ2-5; 11 bases fit TRBD2. The germline V gene encodes CDR1 SGHTA and CDR2 FQGNSA. CDR3 size: 17 residues. Unmatched junction bases numbered 10, after V lost 1 base and J lost 6 bases. The CDR3 sequence: CASSLVLRTSGWKTQYF. The CDR3 region has the DNA TGTGCCAGCAGCTTAGTTTTAAGGACTAGCGGGTGGAAGACCCAGTACTTC.

The rearrangement joins TRBV19 to TRBJ1-2; no reliable D call. Per the germline V gene, CDR1 is LNHDA and CDR2 is SQIVND (reference sequence). CDR3 length: 12 amino acids. Trimming took 6 bases from V and 7 from J, leaving 12 bases between them. The CDR3 region has the DNA TGTGCCAGTAGGCCTGGGTCCTTTGGCTACACCTTC. Protein sequence: CASRPGSFGYTF. The full variable domain, its missing parts supplied by reference TRBV19 and TRBJ1-2, is DGGITQSPKYLFRKEGQNVTLSCEQNLNHDAMYWYRQDPGQGLRLIYYSQIVNDFQKGDIAEGYSVSREKKESFPLTVTSAQKNPTAFYLCASRPGSFGYTFGSGTRLTVV.

This clonotype has a count of ten or more. The rearrangement links TRBV19 to TRBJ1-4; 8 nucleotides align to TRBD1. The CDR3 is made up of 14 amino acids. V lost 5 bases, J lost 6 bases, and 5 bases stayed unmatched. Germline V gives CDR1 LNHDA, CDR2 SQIVND (reference sequence). The CDR3 nucleotides are TGTGCCAGTAGTGAGACAGGGGTCGATGAAAAACTGTTTTTT. Translating it yields CASSETGVDEKLFF.

V is TRBV6-1 and J is TRBJ2-7; possible D gene TRBD1, 5 bases. This CDR3 is 15 amino acids long. Germline CDR1 MNHNS, CDR2 SASEGT. Trimming removed 2 bases at V and 2 bases at J, with 13 bases between. CDR3 sequence reads: CASSEIRQGPYEQYV. The CDR3 coding sequence is TGTGCCAGCAGTGAAATCCGGCAGGGCCCCTACGAGCAGTACGTC.

This clonotype was observed at least ten times. V gene TRBV6-6 combines with J gene TRBJ1-1, with D hard to call. The CDR3 is 13 residues long. CDR1 is MNHNY, CDR2 SVGAGI, per germline (reference sequence). Deletions cut 2 bases from V and 5 bases from J, with 9 bases between. CDR3 in amino acids: CASSYVGRTEAFF. The DNA of the CDR3 is TGTGCCAGCAGTTACGTAGGACGGACTGAAGCTTTCTTT.

V gene TRBV30 combines with J gene TRBJ1-1, with a possible D match to TRBD1 (5 bases). V was cut by 3 bases and J by 0 bases, with 17 bases left in between. The CDR3 length is 16 residues. Germline CDR1 is GTSNPN and CDR2 is SVGIG (reference sequence). The CDR3 reads CAWRPYEGRLNTEAFF. The CDR3 bases are TGTGCCTGGAGACCTTACGAGGGACGGTTGAACACTGAAGCTTTCTTT.

Ten or more counts support this clonotype. The gene calls are TRBV4-1 and TRBJ1-1; D is uncertain. Germline CDR1 is MGHRA and CDR2 is YSYEKL. The V gene lost 3 bases and the J gene lost 0 bases, with 11 bases spanning the gap. This CDR3 has 15 amino acids. The DNA of the CDR3 is TGCGCCAGCAGCCAGCATCACACCTTGAACACTGAAGCTTTCTTT. Protein sequence: CASSQHHTLNTEAFF.

This clonotype was seen repeatedly, ten times or more. The chain combines TRBV5-8 with TRBJ2-5; TRBD1 aligns across 7 bases. Trimming at V came to 4 bases and at J to 5 bases, leaving 11 bases not matched to a gene. CDR3 length equals 15 residues. Germline V gives CDR1 SGHTS, CDR2 YDEGEE. This CDR3 is CASSIGTEQAETQYF. The CDR3 DNA follows: TGTGCCAGCAGCATCGGGACAGAGCAGGCGGAGACCCAGTACTTC.

This clonotype was counted at least ten times. The CDR3 DNA is TGTGCCAGCAGTTACTCAGACAGCTACGAGCAGTACGTC. This sequence encodes CASSYSDSYEQYV. This rearrangement joins TRBV6-6 to TRBJ2-7, with D possibly being TRBD1 (5 bases). CDR1 and CDR2 (germline): MNHNY, SVGAGI (reference sequence). Trimming took 0 bases from V and 3 from J, leaving 6 bases between them. CDR3 size: 13 residues.